The next 17 T cell receptor beta chains were all read from a single sample in a study of T cells in Graves' hyperthyroidism and ophthalmopathy. RNA transcripts yielded amplified TCR beta CDR3 regions. The TCR CDR3 first-round RT-PCR relied on the HTBI primer set. TCRdb processed the multiplex PCR reads anew with MiXCR; each CDR3 protein has one entry. This table holds some 300,000 distinct CDR3 sequences, roughly 19% found once. Material: blood. Receptors were obtained from a man aged 45-65 years with Graves' ophthalmopathy.

This clonotype showed up many times. V gene TRBV28 combines with J gene TRBJ2-1, with TRBD2 identical over 7 bases. The CDR3 loop spans 18 amino acids. V was pared by 4 bases and J by 5 bases, with 17 bases of the junction left unmatched. CDR1 and CDR2 from the germline V gene are MDHEN and SYDVKM. For the CDR3, the DNA is TGTGCCAGCAGTTCCCCGCCCGGTTCGCCAGCGGGGCACAATGAGCAGTTCTTC. It specifies CASSSPPGSPAGHNEQFF.

The sample holds many counts of this clonotype. CDR3 residues: CASSLVLAGGPNTDTQYF. CDR3 DNA: TGTGCCAGCAGCTTAGTATTAGCGGGAGGGCCTAACACAGATACGCAGTATTTT. The J gene is TRBJ2-3, the V gene TRBV7-2; 11 bases map to TRBD2. The CDR3 is 18 amino acids. Germline CDR1 reads SGHTA; CDR2 reads FQGNSA. After removal of 1 base from V and 2 bases from J, the junction contained 8 bases not matched to a gene.

The CDR3 reads CASNRGGGNQPQHF. The CDR3 coding sequence is TGTGCCAGCAATAGAGGAGGGGGCAATCAGCCCCAGCATTTT. This chain joins TRBV9 and TRBJ1-5; D may be TRBD1 (5 bases). Germline CDR1 SGDLS, CDR2 YYNGEE. V was cut by 6 bases and J by 2 bases, with 12 bases left in between. The CDR3 is made up of 14 amino acids.

This chain connects TRBV2 to TRBJ2-1; D remains ambiguous. Germline-derived CDR1 and CDR2 are SNHLY and FYNNEI. The length of the CDR3 is 12 residues. Trimming took 7 bases from V and 0 from J, leaving 4 bases between them. CDR3: CASTPSYNEQFF. CDR3 sequence (DNA): TGTGCCAGCACCCCCTCCTACAATGAGCAGTTCTTC.

This clonotype was seen only a few times. The chain joins TRBV15 to TRBJ1-5, with D possibly matching TRBD1 (6 bases). Trimming took 1 base from V and 5 from J, leaving 9 bases between them. The CDR3 consists of 14 residues. Germline V gene data show CDR1 as LNHNV and CDR2 as YYDKDF (reference sequence). CDR3 coding DNA: TGTGCCACCAGCAGAGTCAGGGGCTATCAGCCCCAGCATTTT. Protein product: CATSRVRGYQPQHF.

This chain links TRBV4-1 with TRBJ2-5, with 10 bases fitting TRBD1. V lost 4 bases and J lost 5; bases outside the gene matches: 10. Germline V gene lookup returns CDR1 MGHRA and CDR2 YSYEKL. This CDR3 is built from 16 residues. The CDR3 bases are TGCGCCAGCAGCCCTCGACAGGGGGCGCAGGAGGAGACCCAGTACTTC. Its translation: CASSPRQGAQEETQYF.

This clonotype was recorded many times. The rearrangement joins TRBV7-3 to TRBJ2-1, with a tentative D call TRBD2 (5 bases). V was shortened by 5 bases and J by 0 bases, with 20 bases between the two germline ends. Germline V CDR1 and CDR2: SGHTA, FQGTGA. The CDR3 totals 18 residues. The CDR3: CASSADGIALSSYNEQFF. As DNA, the CDR3 is TGTGCCAGCAGCGCCGACGGGATAGCGCTCAGCTCCTACAATGAGCAGTTCTTC.

This clonotype was seen only a few times. The chain is built from TRBV3-1 and TRBJ1-2; D is unresolved. The V gene's germline CDR1 is LGHDT and CDR2 YNNKEL (reference sequence). Deletions cut 4 bases from V and 1 base from J, with 7 bases between. CDR3 length: 13 residues. The CDR3 sequence is CASSPQDNYGYTF. The CDR3 bases are TGTGCCAGCAGCCCTCAGGATAACTATGGCTACACCTTC.

This clonotype was counted at least ten times. DNA of the CDR3: TGTGCCAGCAGCCGGGGAGCGGGAGGACGCACAGATACGCAGTATTTT. Translated, it gives CASSRGAGGRTDTQYF. The chain couples TRBV3-1 to TRBJ2-3; TRBD2 agrees at 9 bases. Losses at the gene ends were 4 bases for V and 1 base for J; bases not matched to a gene: 6. CDR1 is LGHDT, CDR2 YNNKEL, per germline (reference sequence). The CDR3 runs to 16 residues.

The rearrangement links TRBV6-1 to TRBJ2-1; D is possibly TRBD1 or TRBD2 (5 bases each). Germline V CDR1 and CDR2: MNHNS, SASEGT. The CDR3 runs 16 residues. V shed 5 bases and J shed 7 bases, with 21 bases lying between them. CDR3 residues: CASSPVLPGRGNEQFF. CDR3 in DNA: TGTGCCAGCAGTCCCGTCCTCCCGGGACGCGGGAATGAGCAGTTCTTC.

This clonotype turned up a few times. The chain links TRBV5-6 to TRBJ2-7; D is unresolved. Trimming removed 0 bases at V and 5 bases at J, with 6 bases between. Germline V lookup: CDR1 SGHDT, CDR2 YYEEEE. The length of the CDR3 is 12 residues. CDR3 residues: CASSLAGNEQYF. The CDR3 nucleotides read TGTGCCAGCAGCTTGGCAGGCAACGAGCAGTACTTC.

This clonotype occurred many times. The chain has TRBV5-1 and TRBJ2-1; 8 nucleotides agree with TRBD2. The CDR3 covers 16 residues. With 4 bases clipped from V and 2 bases from J, the junction kept 8 bases outside the gene matches. Looked up from germline, CDR1 is SGHRS and CDR2 is YFSETQ. The CDR3 region has the DNA TGCGCCAGCAGCCGGTTAAGCGGGGGTCCCTACAATGAGCAGTTCTTC. The encoded protein is CASSRLSGGPYNEQFF.

This clonotype has ten or more counts. The chain couples TRBV2 to TRBJ2-2, with a weak D call TRBD2 (6 bases). Trimming removed 7 bases at V and 5 bases at J, with 20 bases between. The CDR3 totals 16 residues. CDR1 and CDR2 (germline): SNHLY, FYNNEI. CDR3 sequence: CASNSDAGGKTGELFF. CDR3 DNA sequence: TGTGCCAGCAACTCCGATGCCGGCGGGAAGACCGGGGAGCTGTTTTTT.

This clonotype was observed a few times. The chain recombines TRBV20-1 with TRBJ1-1; D possibly corresponds to TRBD1 (6 bases). Germline assignment: CDR1 DFQATT and CDR2 SNEGSKA (reference sequence). This CDR3 comprises 15 residues. V gave up 0 bases and J gave up 6 bases, with 17 bases separating them. CDR3 nucleotides: TGCAGTGCTAGAGATAGGACAGTTTCCTCGGCTGAAGCTTTCTTT. The encoded protein is CSARDRTVSSAEAFF.

This clonotype was recorded many times. The chain links TRBV6-1 to TRBJ1-1; D is perhaps TRBD1 (5 bases). The V gene lost 6 bases and the J gene lost 3 bases, with 11 bases spanning the gap. CDR1 and CDR2 from the germline V gene are MNHNS and SASEGT. CDR3 size: 13 residues. In DNA, the CDR3 is TGTGCCAGCAGGATGCAACAGGACACTGAAGCTTTCTTT. It translates to CASRMQQDTEAFF.

This clonotype was counted a few times. CDR3 sequence reads: CSVGGTGNQPQHF. CDR3 sequence (DNA): TGCAGCGTTGGGGGGACAGGGAATCAGCCCCAGCATTTT. The V and J genes are TRBV29-1 and TRBJ1-5, with TRBD1 matching 9 bases. Germline V gene data show CDR1 as SQVTM and CDR2 as ANQGSEA. This CDR3 has 13 amino acids. Trimming cost V 4 bases and J 4 bases; bases outside gene matches: 2.

This chain links TRBV29-1 with TRBJ2-7, with 7 bases lining up with TRBD2. CDR3 length: 15 amino acids. J was trimmed by 3 bases and V by 2 bases; bases with no gene match: 10. Germline V gene sequence: CDR1 SQVTM, CDR2 ANQGSEA. In nucleotides, the CDR3 is TGCAGCGTTGAACTAGGGCGGGAGTGGGGCTACGAGCAGTACTTC. As protein: CSVELGREWGYEQYF.